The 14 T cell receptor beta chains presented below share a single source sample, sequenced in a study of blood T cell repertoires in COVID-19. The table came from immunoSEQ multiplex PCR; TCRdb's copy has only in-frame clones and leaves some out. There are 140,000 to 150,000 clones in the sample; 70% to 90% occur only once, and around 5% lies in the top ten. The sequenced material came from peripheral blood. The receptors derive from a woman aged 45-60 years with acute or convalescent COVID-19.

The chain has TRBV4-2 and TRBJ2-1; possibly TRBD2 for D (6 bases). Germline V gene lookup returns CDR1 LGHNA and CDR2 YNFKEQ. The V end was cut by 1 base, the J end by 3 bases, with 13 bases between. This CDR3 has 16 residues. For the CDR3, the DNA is TGTGCCAGCAGCCAAGTGGGTGGCGGGATCTACAATGAGCAGTTCTTC. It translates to CASSQVGGGIYNEQFF.

The CDR3 region is CASSFGSGDWELFF. In DNA form, the CDR3 reads TGTGCCAGCAGCTTTGGTAGCGGGGACTGGGAGCTGTTTTTT. The rearrangement joins TRBV11-2 to TRBJ2-2; 8 bases map to TRBD2. V gave up 3 bases and J gave up 9 bases; unmatched junction bases: 6. CDR1 is SGHAT, CDR2 FQNNGV, per germline. The CDR3 is made up of 14 amino acids.

The chain's CDR3 is CASSTGRGTDTQYF. The DNA for the CDR3 is TGTGCCAGCAGCACCGGGCGGGGCACAGATACGCAGTATTTT. This chain joins TRBV11-3 and TRBJ2-3; perhaps TRBD2 as D (5 bases). The CDR3 is made up of 14 amino acids. The germline CDR1 and CDR2 sequences are SGHNT and YENEEA. V dropped 5 bases and J dropped 1 base, with 10 bases sitting between them.

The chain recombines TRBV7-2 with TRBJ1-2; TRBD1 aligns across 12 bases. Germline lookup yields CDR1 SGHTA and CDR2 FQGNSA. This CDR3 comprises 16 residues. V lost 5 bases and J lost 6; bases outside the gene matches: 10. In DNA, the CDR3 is TGTGCCAGCAGCGCCCACAGGGGACAGGGGGCAAATGGCTACACCTTC. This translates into CASSAHRGQGANGYTF.

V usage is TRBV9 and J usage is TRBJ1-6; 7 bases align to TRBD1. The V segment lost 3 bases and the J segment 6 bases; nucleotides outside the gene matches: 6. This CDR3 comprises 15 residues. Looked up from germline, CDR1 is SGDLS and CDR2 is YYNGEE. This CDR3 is CASSEQGLGNSPLHF. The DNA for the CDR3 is TGTGCCAGCAGCGAACAGGGGTTGGGTAATTCACCCCTCCACTTT.

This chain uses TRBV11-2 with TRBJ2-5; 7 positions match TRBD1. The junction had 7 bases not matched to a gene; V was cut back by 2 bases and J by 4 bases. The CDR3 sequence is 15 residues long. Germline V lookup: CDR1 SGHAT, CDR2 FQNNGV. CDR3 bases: TGTGCCAGCAGCTTAATGACGGCAGGGGGAGAGACCCAGTACTTC. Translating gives CASSLMTAGGETQYF.

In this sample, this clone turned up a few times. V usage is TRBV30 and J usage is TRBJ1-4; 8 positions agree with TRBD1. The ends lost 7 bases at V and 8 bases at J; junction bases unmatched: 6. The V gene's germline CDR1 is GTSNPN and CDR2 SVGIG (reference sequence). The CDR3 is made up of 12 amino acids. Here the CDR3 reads CAFDRGGEKLFF. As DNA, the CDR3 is TGTGCCTTTGACAGGGGTGGAGAAAAACTGTTTTTT.

CDR3 region: CASSLAPDRPHEAFF. CDR3 nucleotide sequence: TGTGCCAGCAGCTTAGCCCCCGACAGGCCGCATGAAGCTTTCTTT. This chain joins TRBV11-2 and TRBJ1-1, with D perhaps matching TRBD1 (6 bases). Looked up from germline, CDR1 is SGHAT and CDR2 is FQNNGV. The CDR3 contains 15 residues. With 1 base removed from V and 7 bases from J, the gap between germline ends came to 16 bases.

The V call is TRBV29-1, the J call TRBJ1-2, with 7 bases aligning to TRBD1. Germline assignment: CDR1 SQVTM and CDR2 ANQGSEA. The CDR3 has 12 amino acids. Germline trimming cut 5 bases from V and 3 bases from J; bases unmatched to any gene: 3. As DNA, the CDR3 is TGCAGCGTTCAGGGACAGTACTATGGCTACACCTTC. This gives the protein CSVQGQYYGYTF. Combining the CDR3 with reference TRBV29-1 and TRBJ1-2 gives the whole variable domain SAVISQKPSRDICQRGTSLTIQCQVDSQVTMMFWYRQQPGQSLTLIATANQGSEATYESGFVIDKFPISRPNLTFSTLTVSNMSPEDSSIYLCSVQGQYYGYTFGSGTRLTVV.

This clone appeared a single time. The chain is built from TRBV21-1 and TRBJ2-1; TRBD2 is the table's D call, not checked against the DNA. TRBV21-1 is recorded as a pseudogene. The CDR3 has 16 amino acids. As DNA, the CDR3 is TGTGCCAGCAACGAGCTGACTAGCGGGGATTACAATGAGCAGTTCTTC. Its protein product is CASNELTSGDYNEQFF.

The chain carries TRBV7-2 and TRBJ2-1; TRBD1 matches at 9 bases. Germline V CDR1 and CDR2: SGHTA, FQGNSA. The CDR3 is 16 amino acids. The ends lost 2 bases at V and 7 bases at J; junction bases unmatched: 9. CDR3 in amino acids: CASSLLQGAGRNEQFF. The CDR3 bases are TGTGCCAGCAGCTTACTACAGGGGGCTGGACGAAATGAGCAGTTCTTC.

The CDR3 is CAWSKTGNEQFF. DNA for the CDR3: TGTGCCTGGAGTAAAACAGGGAATGAGCAGTTCTTC. This chain joins TRBV30 and TRBJ2-1, with D perhaps TRBD1 (6 bases). Germline V lookup: CDR1 GTSNPN, CDR2 SVGIG (reference sequence). With 2 bases removed from V and 7 bases from J, the gap between germline ends came to 9 bases. The CDR3 length is 12 residues.

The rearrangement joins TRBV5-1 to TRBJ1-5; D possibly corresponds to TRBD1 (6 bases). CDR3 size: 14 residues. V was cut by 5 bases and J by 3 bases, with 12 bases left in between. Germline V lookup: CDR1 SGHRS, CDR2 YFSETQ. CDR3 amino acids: CASRVDSPNQPQHF. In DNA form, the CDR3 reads TGCGCCAGCAGGGTGGACAGTCCCAATCAGCCCCAGCATTTT.

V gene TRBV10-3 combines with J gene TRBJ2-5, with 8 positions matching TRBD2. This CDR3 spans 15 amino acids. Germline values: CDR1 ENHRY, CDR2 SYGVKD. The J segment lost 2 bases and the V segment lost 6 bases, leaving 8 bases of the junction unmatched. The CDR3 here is CAIRDSGVDQETQYF. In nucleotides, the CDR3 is TGTGCCATCAGAGATAGCGGGGTCGATCAAGAGACCCAGTACTTC.